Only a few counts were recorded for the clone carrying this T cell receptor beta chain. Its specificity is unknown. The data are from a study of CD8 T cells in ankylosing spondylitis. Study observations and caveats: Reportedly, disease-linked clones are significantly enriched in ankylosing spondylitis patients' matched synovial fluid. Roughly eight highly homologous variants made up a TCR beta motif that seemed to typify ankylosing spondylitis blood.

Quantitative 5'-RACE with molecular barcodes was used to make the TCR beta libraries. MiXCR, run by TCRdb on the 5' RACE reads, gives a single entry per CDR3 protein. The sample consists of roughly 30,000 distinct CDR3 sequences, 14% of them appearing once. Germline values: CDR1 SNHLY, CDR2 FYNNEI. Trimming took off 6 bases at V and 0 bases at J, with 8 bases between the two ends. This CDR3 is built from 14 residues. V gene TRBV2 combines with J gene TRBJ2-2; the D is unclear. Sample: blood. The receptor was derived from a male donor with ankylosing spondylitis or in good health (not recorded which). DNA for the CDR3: TGTGCCAGCAGAGGACCAGCGAACACCGGGGAGCTGTTTTTT. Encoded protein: CASRGPANTGELFF.